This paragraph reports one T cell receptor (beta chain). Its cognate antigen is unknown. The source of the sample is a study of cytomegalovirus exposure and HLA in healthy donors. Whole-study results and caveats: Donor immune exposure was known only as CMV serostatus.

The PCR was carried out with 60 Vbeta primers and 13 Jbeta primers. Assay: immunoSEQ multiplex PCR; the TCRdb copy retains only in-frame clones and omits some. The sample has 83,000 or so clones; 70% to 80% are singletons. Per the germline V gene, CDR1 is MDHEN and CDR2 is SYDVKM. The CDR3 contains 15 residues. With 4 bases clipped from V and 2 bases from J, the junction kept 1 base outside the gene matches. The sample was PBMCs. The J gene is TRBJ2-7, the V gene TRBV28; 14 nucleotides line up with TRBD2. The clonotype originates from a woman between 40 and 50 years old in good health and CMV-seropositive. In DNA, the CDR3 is TGTGCCAGCAGTTCGGGACTAGCGGGAGCCTACGAGCAGTACTTC. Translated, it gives CASSSGLAGAYEQYF.